Sequencing of this TCR beta chain was carried out in a study of T cells in Graves' hyperthyroidism and ophthalmopathy. Graves' hyperthyroidism was deemed stable given no ophthalmopathy progression within 18 months. With a duration under 2 months, the hyperthyroidism was newly diagnosed in patients aged 18 to 65. RNA transcripts were the template for amplifying TCR beta CDR3 regions. TCR CDR3 underwent first-round RT-PCR with the HTBI primer set. TCRdb ran MiXCR on the multiplex PCR reads and lists one entry per CDR3 protein. The data contain about 540,000 distinct CDR3 sequences, roughly 50% of them singletons. Whole-study findings and limits: Blood shared most expanded thyroid clonotypes above 0.001. Separating ophthalmopathy from stable hyperthyroidism was achieved by a 13 V-J model.

The CDR3 spans 17 residues. CDR1 SNHLY and CDR2 FYNNEI come from the germline V gene. This clonotype was observed once. The antigen is unknown. Relative to the germline gene, one junction end is altered; a read error may explain this. The sequence was collected from a woman aged 18-29 years with Graves' hyperthyroidism. The gene calls are TRBV2 and TRBJ1-5; 8 nucleotides agree with TRBD1. The sample consisted of peripheral blood or thyroid tissue (not recorded which). For the CDR3, the DNA is TGCAGTGCTAGAGATTATGGAGGACAGGGCGACAGTCAGCCCCAGCATTTT. Translating it yields CSARDYGGQGDSQPQHF.